These T cell receptor beta chains were read from a single sample in a study of shared clonotypes between healthy human individuals. Sequencing used immunoSEQ multiplex PCR; TCRdb keeps in-frame clones, though not all of them. Of about 710,000 clones listed, about two thirds are singletons. The sequenced sample consisted of memory CD4+ T cells sorted from blood. These receptors all stem from a woman younger than 45 in good health. The CDR3 runs from the conserved cysteine through the conserved F or W. The order of the fields is D gene, V gene, J gene, clone size, CDR3 protein. A D gene is named only where the DNA matches it firmly. Size tells how often a clone was seen (once, few, many) or the class of an expanded clone, and some rows leave it out.

TRBD1	TRBV9	TRBJ1-5	NA	CASSADRGNQPQHF
NA	TRBV28	TRBJ1-1	once	CASSLNHGDTEAFF
NA	TRBV7-9	TRBJ2-5	once	CASSLKQGVRQETQYF
NA	TRBV6-4	TRBJ2-7	few	CASSDSRLVGVYEQYF
TRBD2	TRBV9	TRBJ2-1	NA	CASSVATSGRGDEQFF
TRBD2	TRBV6-5	TRBJ2-3	many	CASRIAGVPDTQYF
TRBD2	TRBV27	TRBJ2-3	NA	CASSSAAGGPDTQYF
NA	TRBV5-4	TRBJ1-2	once	CASSSYRVNYGYTF
NA	TRBV27	TRBJ2-7	NA	CASSASGTPPYEQYF
TRBD2	TRBV5-1	TRBJ2-3	NA	CASSSGLAESTDTQYF
TRBD2	TRBV5-4	TRBJ2-3	NA	CASSSGLAGVGTQYF
TRBD2	TRBV2	TRBJ2-3	NA	CASLRLAGSDTQYF
TRBD1	TRBV28	TRBJ2-7	once	CASSPRTGHTYEQYF